This TCR beta chain was sequenced in a study of blood T cell repertoires in COVID-19. Across the study: COVID-19 samples from acute and convalescent phases originated in the United States, Italy and Spain. Sources were T cells, B-cell-depleted T cells, or PBMCs; the material itself was cDNA or gDNA.

V lost 3 bases and J 6 bases, leaving 8 bases between the germline ends. Per germline, CDR1 DFQATT and CDR2 SNEGSKA (reference sequence). The CDR3 has 11 amino acids. Study processing details: The authors estimated nucleated cell counts from reference gene primer amplification. Repertoires were generated with immunoSEQ multiplex PCR, while TCRdb's copy carries only in-frame clones and drops some. V and J calls and clone size follow that table, whereas D and trimming were derived from the DNA. The repertoire holds about 210,000 clones, approximately 84% seen once, with approximately 8.1% in the top ten.

Sequencing was done on a sample of peripheral blood. This receptor was obtained from a woman aged 50 to 60 with active or convalescent COVID-19. V gene TRBV20-1 combines with J gene TRBJ1-2, with D unresolved. This chain's CDR3 is CSARTRDGYTF. The CDR3 bases are TGCAGTGCTAGGACGAGGGATGGCTACACCTTC.